The rows below give T cell receptor beta chains drawn from one sample of a study of OX40 agonist ivuxolimab in advanced cancers. TCRdb keeps only in-frame clones here, not all; method: immunoSEQ multiplex PCR. The profile shows 9,500 to 14,000 clones, 86% of them singletons. The source was CD4+ or CD8+ T cells sorted from blood, collected in a trial of the OX40 agonist ivuxolimab. These receptors were obtained from an adult with an advanced solid tumor such as melanoma, head and neck, liver or kidney cancer. CDR3s include the opening cysteine and the closing phenylalanine or tryptophan. The D gene is left open where the match is weak. Clone size is shown for a subset of rows, as once, few, many or a class of expanded clone.

DNA	CDR3	V	size	D	J
TGTGCCATCAGTGAGTCTGGACAGGCTGGCTACACCTTC	CAISESGQAGYTF	TRBV10-3	NA	TRBD1	TRBJ1-2
TGTGCCAGCAGTTTATCTGCAGGGAGCTTACGGGAGCTGTTTTTT	CASSLSAGSLRELFF	TRBV27	NA	NA	TRBJ2-2
TGTGCCAGCACCCCCCGGGGAAGGGGGAAGACCCAGTACTTC	CASTPRGRGKTQYF	TRBV6-6	few	NA	TRBJ2-5
TGTGCCATCAGTACTACAGGGGCGAACACTGAAGCTTTCTTT	CAISTTGANTEAFF	TRBV10-3	NA	TRBD1	TRBJ1-1
TGTGCCAGCACAGGAGCCTATGGCTACACCTTC	CASTGAYGYTF	TRBV28	NA	NA	TRBJ1-2
TGTGCCAGCTCAGGCGGAGACGAGCAGTACTTC	CASSGGDEQYF	TRBV6-1	once	NA	TRBJ2-7
TGTGCCAGCAGTTCAACGACAGGGGGTCATCAGCCCCAGCATTTT	CASSSTTGGHQPQHF	TRBV6-5	NA	TRBD1	TRBJ1-5
TGTGCCAGCAGCGTAGCACAGGGAGGATACGAGCAGTACTTC	CASSVAQGGYEQYF	TRBV9	NA	NA	TRBJ2-7
TGTGCCAGCAGCGAGACAGGGGTTCCCGTGGAGACCCAGTACTTC	CASSETGVPVETQYF	TRBV9	once	TRBD1	TRBJ2-5
TGTGCCAGTAGAAACTTGGACAGCCCCATGAACACTGAAGCTTTCTTT	CASRNLDSPMNTEAFF	TRBV19	NA	NA	TRBJ1-1
TGTGCCATCAGTGAGCAGGGGACCGCGCTCCCCCTCCACTTT	CAISEQGTALPLHF	TRBV10-3	NA	NA	TRBJ1-6
TGTGCCAGCAGCGTAGATACGCGGGGGCGCCATGGCTACACCTTC	CASSVDTRGRHGYTF	TRBV9	NA	NA	TRBJ1-2
TGTGCCAGCAGCCTGGGTACTGAAGCTTTCTTT	CASSLGTEAFF	TRBV5-5	NA	NA	TRBJ1-1
TGTGCCAGCTCACCTCCGAGAGGTGATTCGGGAGCTTTCTTT	CASSPPRGDSGAFF	TRBV18	NA	NA	TRBJ1-1
TGTGCCAGCAGCACACTGGACTCCACCGGGGAGCTGTTTTTT	CASSTLDSTGELFF	TRBV9	NA	NA	TRBJ2-2
TGTGCCAGCAGATTAACGACTAGCGGGAGCACAGATACGCAGTATTTT	CASRLTTSGSTDTQYF	TRBV21-1	NA	NA	TRBJ2-3
TGTGCCAGTAGTATCCCGAGTCAGGGCCCCGGGGAGCTGTTTTTT	CASSIPSQGPGELFF	TRBV19	NA	NA	TRBJ2-2
TGTGCCTGGAGTATGGAGGGTCTCAATGAGCAGTTCTTC	CAWSMEGLNEQFF	TRBV30	NA	NA	TRBJ2-1
TGTGCCAGCAGCCTCGGAGTTAGGGATGAGCAGTTCTTC	CASSLGVRDEQFF	TRBV7-3	NA	NA	TRBJ2-1
TGTGCCAGCAGCCTTCCGGGGGGGGCCTGGGAGACCCAGTACTTC	CASSLPGGAWETQYF	TRBV7-8	NA	TRBD2	TRBJ2-5
TGTGCCAGCAGTGAATGGTCGGGGCGGGAGACCCAGTACTTC	CASSEWSGRETQYF	TRBV25-1	once	NA	TRBJ2-5
TGTGCCAGCAGCCAAGGAGCGGGGGGGCCATACGAGCAGTACTTC	CASSQGAGGPYEQYF	TRBV4-2	NA	TRBD2	TRBJ2-7
TGTGCCATCAGTGAGACAGGGGAGCACGAGCAGTACTTC	CAISETGEHEQYF	TRBV10-3	NA	TRBD1	TRBJ2-7
TGCGCCAGCAGCAGGGGAGGGGGTGGCACAGATACGCAGTATTTT	CASSRGGGGTDTQYF	TRBV5-1	once	NA	TRBJ2-3
TGCGCCAGCAGCGCGACAGGTGAGAACTATGGCTACACCTTC	CASSATGENYGYTF	TRBV4-1	once	NA	TRBJ1-2
TGTGCCAGCAGCTTAAGTGGGGAGGCGGGGGATACGCAGTATTTT	CASSLSGEAGDTQYF	TRBV7-2	few	NA	TRBJ2-3
TGTGCCAGCAGCCGACCCGAGACCACAGATACGCAGTATTTT	CASSRPETTDTQYF	TRBV7-2	NA	NA	TRBJ2-3
TGTGCCAGCAGTATGGGGAGACAAGGTAATCAGCCCCAGCATTTT	CASSMGRQGNQPQHF	TRBV6-5	few	NA	TRBJ1-5
TGTGCCAGCAGTTATGCGTCGGGACAGCCGACCTACGAGCAGTACTTC	CASSYASGQPTYEQYF	TRBV28	few	TRBD1	TRBJ2-7
TGTGCCAGCAGTTTATCGGCTAGCGGGAGATACGAGCAGTACTTC	CASSLSASGRYEQYF	TRBV27	NA	TRBD2	TRBJ2-7
TGTGCCAGCAGCTTAGGAGGGAGGAACGAGCAGTACTTC	CASSLGGRNEQYF	TRBV7-2	once	NA	TRBJ2-7
TGTGCCAGCAGCGAAACTAGCGGGGGGGATGAGACCCAGTACTTC	CASSETSGGDETQYF	TRBV11-2	NA	TRBD2	TRBJ2-5
TGTGCCAGCAGTTCCCATGGGTTTAATCAGCCCCAGCATTTT	CASSSHGFNQPQHF	TRBV27	medium-sized	NA	TRBJ1-5